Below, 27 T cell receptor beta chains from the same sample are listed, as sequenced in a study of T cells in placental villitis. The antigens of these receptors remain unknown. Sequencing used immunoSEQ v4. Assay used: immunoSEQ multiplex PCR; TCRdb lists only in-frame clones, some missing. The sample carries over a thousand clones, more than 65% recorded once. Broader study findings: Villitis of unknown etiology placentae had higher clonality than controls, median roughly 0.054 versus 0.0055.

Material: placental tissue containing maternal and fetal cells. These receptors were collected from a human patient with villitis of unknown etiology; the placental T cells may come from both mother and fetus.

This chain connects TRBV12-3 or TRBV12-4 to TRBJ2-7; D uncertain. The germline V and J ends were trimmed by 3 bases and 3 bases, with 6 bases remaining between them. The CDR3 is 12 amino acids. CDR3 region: CASSFPRYEQYF. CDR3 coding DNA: TGTGCCAGCAGTTTTCCGCGCTACGAGCAGTACTTC.

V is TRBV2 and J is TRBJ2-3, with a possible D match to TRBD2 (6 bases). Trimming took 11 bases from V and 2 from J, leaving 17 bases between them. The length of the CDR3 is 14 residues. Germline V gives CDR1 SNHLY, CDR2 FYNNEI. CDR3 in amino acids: CASVGTPFTDTQYF. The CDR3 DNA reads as TGTGCCTCAGTAGGGACTCCCTTCACAGATACGCAGTATTTT.

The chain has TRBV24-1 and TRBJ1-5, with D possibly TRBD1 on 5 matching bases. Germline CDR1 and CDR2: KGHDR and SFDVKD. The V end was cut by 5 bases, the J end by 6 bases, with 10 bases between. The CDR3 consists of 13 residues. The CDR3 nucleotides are TGTGCCACCAGTGCGGGGGGTGGTCAGCCCCAGCATTTT. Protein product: CATSAGGGQPQHF.

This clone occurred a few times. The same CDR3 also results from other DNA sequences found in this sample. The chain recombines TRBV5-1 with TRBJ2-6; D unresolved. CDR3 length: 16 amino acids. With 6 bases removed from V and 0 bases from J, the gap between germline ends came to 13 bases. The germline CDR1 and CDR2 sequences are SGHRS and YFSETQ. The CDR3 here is CASTLSAASGANVLTF. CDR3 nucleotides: TGCGCCAGCACCTTATCCGCAGCCTCTGGGGCCAACGTCCTGACTTTC.

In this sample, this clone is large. Here the CDR3 reads CASRSTTDTQYF. Written as DNA, the CDR3 is TGTGCCAGCAGGTCCACGACAGATACGCAGTATTTT. The rearrangement uses TRBV6-5 and TRBJ2-3; D gene unclear. This CDR3 spans 12 amino acids. V lost 6 bases, J lost 3 bases, and 7 bases lay in between. The germline V gene has CDR1 MNHEY and CDR2 SVGAGI.

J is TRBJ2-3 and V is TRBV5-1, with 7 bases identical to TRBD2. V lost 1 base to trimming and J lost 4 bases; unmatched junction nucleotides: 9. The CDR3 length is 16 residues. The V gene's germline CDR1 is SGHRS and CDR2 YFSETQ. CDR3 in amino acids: CASSLRSTREPDTQYF. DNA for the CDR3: TGCGCCAGCAGCTTGCGTTCAACGCGGGAGCCAGATACGCAGTATTTT.

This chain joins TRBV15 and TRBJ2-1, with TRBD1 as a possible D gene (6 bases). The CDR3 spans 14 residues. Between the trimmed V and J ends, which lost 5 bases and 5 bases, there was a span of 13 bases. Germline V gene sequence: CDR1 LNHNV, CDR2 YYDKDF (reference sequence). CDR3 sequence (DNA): TGTGCCACCAGCGTCAACAGGGAACACAATGAGCAGTTCTTC. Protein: CATSVNREHNEQFF.

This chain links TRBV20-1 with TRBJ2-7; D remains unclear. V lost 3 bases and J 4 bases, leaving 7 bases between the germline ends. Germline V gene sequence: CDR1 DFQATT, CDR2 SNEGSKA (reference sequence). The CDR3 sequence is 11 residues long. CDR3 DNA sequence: TGCAGTGCTAGGGAAGATTACGAGCAGTACTTC. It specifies CSAREDYEQYF.

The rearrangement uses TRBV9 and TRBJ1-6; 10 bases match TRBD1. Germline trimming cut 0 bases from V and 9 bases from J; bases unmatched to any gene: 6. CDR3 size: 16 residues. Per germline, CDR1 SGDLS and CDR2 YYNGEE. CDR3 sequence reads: CASSVERQGAGSPLHF. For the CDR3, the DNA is TGTGCCAGCAGCGTAGAGAGACAGGGGGCAGGTTCACCCCTCCACTTT.

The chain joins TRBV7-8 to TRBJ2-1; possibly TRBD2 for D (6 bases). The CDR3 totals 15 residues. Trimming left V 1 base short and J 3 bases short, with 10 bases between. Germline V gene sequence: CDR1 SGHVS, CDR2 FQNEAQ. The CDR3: CASSLVLEGYNEQFF. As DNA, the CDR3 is TGTGCCAGCAGCTTAGTGTTGGAGGGCTACAATGAGCAGTTCTTC.

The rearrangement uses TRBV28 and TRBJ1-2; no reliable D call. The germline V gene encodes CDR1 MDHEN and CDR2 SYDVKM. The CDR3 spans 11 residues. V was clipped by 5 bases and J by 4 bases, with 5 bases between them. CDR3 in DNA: TGTGCCAGCAGTAGGGCCTATGGCTACACCTTC. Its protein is CASSRAYGYTF.

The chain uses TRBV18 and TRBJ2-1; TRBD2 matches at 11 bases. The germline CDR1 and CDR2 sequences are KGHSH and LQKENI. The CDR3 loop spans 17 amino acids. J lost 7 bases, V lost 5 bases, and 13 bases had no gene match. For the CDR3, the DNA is TGTGCCAGCTCATTTATAGCGGGAGGGCCGAGACCAAATGAGCAGTTCTTC. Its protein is CASSFIAGGPRPNEQFF.

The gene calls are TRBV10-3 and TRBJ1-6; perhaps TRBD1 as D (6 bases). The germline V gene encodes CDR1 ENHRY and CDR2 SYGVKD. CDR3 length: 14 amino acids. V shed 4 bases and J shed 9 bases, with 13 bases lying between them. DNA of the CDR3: TGTGCCATCAGTGTGGGCCAGGGGAGTTCACCCCTCCACTTT. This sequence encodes CAISVGQGSSPLHF.

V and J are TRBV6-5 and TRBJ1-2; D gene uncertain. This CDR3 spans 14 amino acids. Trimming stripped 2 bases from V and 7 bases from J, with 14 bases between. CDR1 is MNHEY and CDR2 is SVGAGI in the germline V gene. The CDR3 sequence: CASSYVSGDGGYTF. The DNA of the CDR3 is TGTGCCAGCAGTTACGTAAGCGGGGATGGTGGCTACACCTTC.

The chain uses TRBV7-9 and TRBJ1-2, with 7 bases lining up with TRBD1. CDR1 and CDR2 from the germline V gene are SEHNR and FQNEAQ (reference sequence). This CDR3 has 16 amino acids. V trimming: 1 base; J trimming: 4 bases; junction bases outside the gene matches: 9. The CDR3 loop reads CASSLGTAGQSYGYTF. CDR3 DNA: TGTGCCAGCAGCTTAGGGACCGCGGGACAGTCCTATGGCTACACCTTC.

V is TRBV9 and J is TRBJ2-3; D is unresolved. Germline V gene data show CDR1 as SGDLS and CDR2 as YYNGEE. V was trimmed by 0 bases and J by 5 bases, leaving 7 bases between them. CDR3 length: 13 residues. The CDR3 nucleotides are TGTGCCAGCAGCGTAGGTTTGCTAGATACGCAGTATTTT. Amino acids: CASSVGLLDTQYF.

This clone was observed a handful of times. The CDR3 spells CASSGYTF. As DNA, the CDR3 is TGCGCCAGCAGTGGCTACACCTTC. The V call is TRBV5-1, the J call TRBJ1-2; D ambiguous. Trimming removed 5 bases from V and 7 bases from J, with 0 bases in between. The CDR3 is made up of 8 amino acids. CDR1 is SGHRS, CDR2 YFSETQ, per germline.

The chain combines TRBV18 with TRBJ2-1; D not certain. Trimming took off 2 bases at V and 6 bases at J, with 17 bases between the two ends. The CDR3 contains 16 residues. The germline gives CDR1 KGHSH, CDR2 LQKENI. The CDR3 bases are TGTGCCAGCTCACCATTGCCTAGGCCGGGTTCCAATGAGCAGTTCTTC. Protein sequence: CASSPLPRPGSNEQFF.

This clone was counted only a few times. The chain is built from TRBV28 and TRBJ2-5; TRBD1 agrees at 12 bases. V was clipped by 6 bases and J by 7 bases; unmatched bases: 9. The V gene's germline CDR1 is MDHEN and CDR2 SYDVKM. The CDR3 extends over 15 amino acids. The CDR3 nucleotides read TGTGCCAGCAGCACGGGACAGGGGGCGGAAGGGACCCAGTACTTC. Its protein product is CASSTGQGAEGTQYF.

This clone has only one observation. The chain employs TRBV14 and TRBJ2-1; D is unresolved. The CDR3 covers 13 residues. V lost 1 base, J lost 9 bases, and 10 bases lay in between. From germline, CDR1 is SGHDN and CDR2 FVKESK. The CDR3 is CASSQVAVGEQFF. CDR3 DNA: TGTGCCAGCAGCCAAGTCGCAGTAGGTGAGCAGTTCTTC.

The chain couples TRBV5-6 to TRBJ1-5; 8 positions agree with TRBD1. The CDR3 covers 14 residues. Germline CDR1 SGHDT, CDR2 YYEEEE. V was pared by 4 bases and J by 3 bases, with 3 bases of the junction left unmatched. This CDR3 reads CASSLGQVNQPQHF. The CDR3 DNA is TGTGCCAGCAGCCTGGGACAGGTCAATCAGCCCCAGCATTTT.

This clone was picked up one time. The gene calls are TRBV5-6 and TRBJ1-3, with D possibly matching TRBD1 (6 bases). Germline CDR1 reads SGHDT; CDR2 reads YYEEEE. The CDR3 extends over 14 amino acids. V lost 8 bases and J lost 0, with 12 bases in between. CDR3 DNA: TGTGCCAGTCAGGGGAAGGGCTCTGGAAACACCATATATTTT. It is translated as CASQGKGSGNTIYF.

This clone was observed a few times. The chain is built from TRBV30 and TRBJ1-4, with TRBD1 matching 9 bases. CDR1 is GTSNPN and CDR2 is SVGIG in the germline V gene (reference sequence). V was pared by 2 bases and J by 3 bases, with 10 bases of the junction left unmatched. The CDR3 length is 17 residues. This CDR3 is CAWSPTGTGLSNEKLFF. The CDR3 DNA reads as TGTGCCTGGAGTCCTACGGGGACAGGGTTGTCTAATGAAAAACTGTTTTTT.

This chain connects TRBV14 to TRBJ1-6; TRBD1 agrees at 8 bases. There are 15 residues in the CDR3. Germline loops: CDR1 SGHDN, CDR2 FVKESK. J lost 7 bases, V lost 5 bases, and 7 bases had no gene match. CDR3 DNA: TGTGCCAGCAGCGCTCGGACAGGGAAGAATTCACCCCTCCACTTT. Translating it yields CASSARTGKNSPLHF.

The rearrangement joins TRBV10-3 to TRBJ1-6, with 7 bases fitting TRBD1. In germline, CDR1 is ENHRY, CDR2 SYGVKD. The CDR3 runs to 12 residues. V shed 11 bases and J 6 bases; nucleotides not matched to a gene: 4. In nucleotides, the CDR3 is TGTGCCGGTGGACAGGCTAATTCACCCCTCCACTTT. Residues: CAGGQANSPLHF.

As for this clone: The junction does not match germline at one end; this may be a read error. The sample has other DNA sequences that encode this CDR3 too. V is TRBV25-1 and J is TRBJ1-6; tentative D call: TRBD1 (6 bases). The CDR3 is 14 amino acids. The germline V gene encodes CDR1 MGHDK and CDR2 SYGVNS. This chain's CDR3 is CASSETGFNSPLHF. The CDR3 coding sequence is TGTGCCAGCAGCGAGACAGGCTTCAATTCACCTCTCCACTTT.

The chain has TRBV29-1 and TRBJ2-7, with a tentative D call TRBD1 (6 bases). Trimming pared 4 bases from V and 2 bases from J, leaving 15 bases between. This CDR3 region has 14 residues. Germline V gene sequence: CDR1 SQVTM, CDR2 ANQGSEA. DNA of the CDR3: TGCAGCGTTGCTTCGTACGACAGGACCTACGAGCAGTACTTC. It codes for CSVASYDRTYEQYF.